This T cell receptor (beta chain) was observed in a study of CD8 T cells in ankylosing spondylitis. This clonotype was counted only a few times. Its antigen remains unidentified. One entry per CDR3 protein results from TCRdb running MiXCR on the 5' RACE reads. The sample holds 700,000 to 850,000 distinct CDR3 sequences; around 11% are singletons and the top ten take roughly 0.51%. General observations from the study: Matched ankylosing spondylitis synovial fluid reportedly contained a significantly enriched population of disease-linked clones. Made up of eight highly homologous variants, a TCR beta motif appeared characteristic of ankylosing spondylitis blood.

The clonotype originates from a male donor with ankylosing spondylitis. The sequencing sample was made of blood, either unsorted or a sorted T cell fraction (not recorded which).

The CDR3 DNA follows: TGCAGTGCTAGTAGACACCTCTCTGGAAACACCATATATTTT. Its translation is CSASRHLSGNTIYF. The chain carries TRBV20-1 and TRBJ1-3; D is undetermined. Germline CDR1 reads DFQATT; CDR2 reads SNEGSKA (reference sequence). Between the trimmed V and J ends, which lost 3 bases and 0 bases, there was a span of 9 bases. CDR3 size: 14 residues.